This T cell receptor beta chain was found in a study of cytomegalovirus exposure and HLA in healthy donors. Study background: Later analysis reported that the approximately 120 validation repertoires shared the platform of the 600 to 750 first-cohort repertoires.

Measured with immunoSEQ multiplex PCR; TCRdb has only the in-frame clones, and not every one. The data contain roughly 250,000 clones, 70% to 90% of them seen just once; the ten biggest clones take up 1% to 1.5%. The CDR3 is made up of 16 amino acids. V gave up 4 bases and J gave up 3 bases; unmatched junction bases: 9. CDR1 and CDR2 from the germline V gene are SGDLS and YYNGEE. Turning to this clone: The antigen is unknown.

Broader study findings: Some public TCRs appeared in many individuals, while most sequences were rare. The study recorded fewer than 200 TCR beta chains that were cytomegalovirus-associated. High specificity and sensitivity for cytomegalovirus status were reported for the classifier.

The specimen sequenced was PBMCs. The genes are TRBV9 and TRBJ2-3; TRBD1 aligns across 9 bases. This sequence originates from a woman aged 25 to 45 in good health and CMV-seropositive. CDR3 sequence (DNA): TGTGCCAGCAGCACGACCGCGGGACAGGGAACAGATACGCAGTATTTT. Residues: CASSTTAGQGTDTQYF. The full variable domain, in which reference TRBV9 and TRBJ2-3 provide the parts outside the CDR3, is DSGVTQTPKHLITATGQRVTLRCSPRSGDLSVYWYQQSLDQGLQFLIQYYNGEERAKGNILERFSAQQFPDLHSELNLSSLELGDSALYFCASSTTAGQGTDTQYFGPGTRLTVL.